These 10 T cell receptor beta chains were sequenced from one sample in a study of preoperative IRX-2 immunotherapy in early breast cancer. Treatment specified: preoperative locoregional IRX-2 cytokine immunotherapy. Profiling relied on immunoSEQ multiplex PCR, and the TCRdb table lists in-frame clones only, not all of them. The table has about 11,000 clones, over 80% seen once; the top ten hold roughly 5.6%. Sequenced material: lymph node tissue, taken before IRX-2 immunotherapy. The receptors come from a human donor with breast cancer.

A note on this clone: An end of the junction does not agree with germline; a read error may underlie this. The genes are TRBV11-3 and TRBJ2-1, with 7 bases aligning to TRBD2. Germline V gene sequence: CDR1 SGHNT, CDR2 YENEEA. This CDR3 has 15 amino acids. This chain's CDR3 is CASSLGPGTNNEQFF. CDR3 bases: TGTGCTAGCAGCTTAGGACCCGGGACTAACAATGAGCAGTTCTTC.

The table lists this clone with a count of one. The V gene is TRBV28, the J gene TRBJ1-3; D unclear. The CDR3 sequence is 19 residues long. Between the trimmed V and J ends, which lost 3 bases and 2 bases, there was a span of 23 bases. The germline V gene encodes CDR1 MDHEN and CDR2 SYDVKM. CDR3 region: CASSFQPRVPENTGNTIYF. CDR3 bases: TGTGCCAGCAGTTTCCAACCAAGGGTCCCTGAAAATACTGGAAACACCATATATTTT.

The V and J genes are TRBV19 and TRBJ1-2; D is ambiguous. Looked up from germline, CDR1 is LNHDA and CDR2 is SQIVND (reference sequence). The CDR3 totals 13 residues. V lost 10 bases and J 0 bases, leaving 12 bases between the germline ends. The CDR3 region has the DNA TGTGCCACCGAGAGAGGGTCTAACTATGGCTACACCTTC. Protein: CATERGSNYGYTF.

The chain carries TRBV6-8 and TRBJ1-1; no firm D call. Between the trimmed V and J ends, which lost 4 bases and 5 bases, there was a span of 14 bases. The germline V gene encodes CDR1 MNHGY and CDR2 SAAAGT. This CDR3 comprises 14 residues. The CDR3 here is CASSSKHSGTEAFF. CDR3 nucleotides: TGTGCCAGCAGTTCGAAGCACTCGGGGACTGAAGCTTTCTTT.

The chain links TRBV11-3 to TRBJ2-1; a possible D gene is TRBD1 (6 bases). Germline lookup yields CDR1 SGHNT and CDR2 YENEEA. The CDR3 is 14 residues long. V was pared by 5 bases and J by 4 bases, with 12 bases between. The CDR3 DNA follows: TGTGCCAGCAGCCCAGGGGATTCGTACAATGAGCAGTTCTTC. Its protein is CASSPGDSYNEQFF.

The table lists this clone with a few counts. This sequence joins TRBV6-8 and TRBJ2-3; TRBD2 matches 13 bases. The CDR3 consists of 16 residues. With V trimmed by 2 bases and J by 5 bases, 4 bases remained unmatched. From germline, CDR1 is MNHGY and CDR2 SAAAGT. The CDR3 DNA follows: TGTGCCAGCAGTTACCGGACTAGCGGGAGTAAAGATACGCAGTATTTT. Translation: CASSYRTSGSKDTQYF.

The chain carries TRBV7-1 and TRBJ1-3, with D possibly TRBD1 on 6 matching bases. TRBV7-1 belongs to the ORF category, with a function that is uncertain. CDR3 length: 16 residues. The ends were cut back, 4 bases at V and 3 bases at J, with 16 bases in the middle. CDR3 in DNA: TGTGCCAGCAGCTTTCCCTTCAGGGGTAATGGAAACACCATATATTTT. It is translated as CASSFPFRGNGNTIYF.

This clone was detected only once. The chain has TRBV19 and TRBJ2-1; no firm D call. The V gene's germline CDR1 is LNHDA and CDR2 SQIVND (reference sequence). CDR3 length: 17 residues. The V end was cut by 3 bases, the J end by 2 bases, with 17 bases between. The CDR3 reads CASSMPPEGLTYNEQFF. The CDR3 bases are TGTGCCAGTAGTATGCCCCCAGAAGGTTTAACCTACAATGAGCAGTTCTTC. Together with reference TRBV19 and TRBJ2-1, the CDR3 gives the full variable domain: DGGITQSPKYLFRKEGQNVTLSCEQNLNHDAMYWYRQDPGQGLRLIYYSQIVNDFQKGDIAEGYSVSREKKESFPLTVTSAQKNPTAFYLCASSMPPEGLTYNEQFFGPGTRLTVL.

The chain links TRBV7-1 to TRBJ2-2; TRBD2 agrees at 7 bases. TRBV7-1 is flagged as an ORF with uncertain function. The CDR3 length is 14 residues. Germline trimming cut 11 bases from V and 6 bases from J; bases unmatched to any gene: 12. Written as DNA, the CDR3 is TGTGCCCTAGGGAGGGGTGGTTATTCCGGGGAGCTGTTTTTT. Protein: CALGRGGYSGELFF.

CDR3 bases: TGCAGCGTTTGGGGCGAGCGGGGGCTTAGCACAGATACGCAGTATTTT. Its protein product is CSVWGERGLSTDTQYF. This chain connects TRBV29-1 to TRBJ2-3; TRBD2 matches 8 bases. V was pared by 5 bases and J by 0 bases, with 10 bases of the junction left unmatched. Per the germline V gene, CDR1 is SQVTM and CDR2 is ANQGSEA. There are 16 residues in the CDR3.